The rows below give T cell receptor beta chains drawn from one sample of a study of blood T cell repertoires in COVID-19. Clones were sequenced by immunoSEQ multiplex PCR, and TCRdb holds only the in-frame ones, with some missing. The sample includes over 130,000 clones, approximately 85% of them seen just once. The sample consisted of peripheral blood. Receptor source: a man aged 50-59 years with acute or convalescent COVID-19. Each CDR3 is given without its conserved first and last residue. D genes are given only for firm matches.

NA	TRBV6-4	ASSADGKRNYGYT
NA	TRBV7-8	ASSLEPSRVVRGYGYT
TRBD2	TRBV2	ASSEQGLENNTQY
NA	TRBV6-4	ASSREGNSPLH
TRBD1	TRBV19	AIRTGAGYGYT
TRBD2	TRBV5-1	ASSSLAGAFNEQF
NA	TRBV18	ASSPEAASHEQY
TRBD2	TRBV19	ATGSVGGETQY
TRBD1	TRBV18	ASSPGQGAPVYEKLF
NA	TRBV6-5	ASSYSGAGNTIY
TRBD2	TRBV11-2	ASSTIIGRGDYNEQF
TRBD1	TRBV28	ASSWGQGQY
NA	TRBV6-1	ASSESYGYT
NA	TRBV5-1	ASSLGLNEQF
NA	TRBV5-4	ASSDSRGTYNSPLH
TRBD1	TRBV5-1	ASSLGAGGASNQPQH
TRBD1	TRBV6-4	ASSEQGDQPQH
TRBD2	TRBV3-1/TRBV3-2	ASSTSVGTDTQY
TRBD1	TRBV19	ASTDRGGGEKLF
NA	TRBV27	ASSPPVTGVSEQY
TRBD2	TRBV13	ASRGTSGSFADTQY
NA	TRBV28	ASSNYDATYEQY
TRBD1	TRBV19	ASSIVGQGARELF
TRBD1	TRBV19	ASSRDRGVNEQF
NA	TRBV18	ASSPGGPGTGELF
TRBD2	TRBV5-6	ASSPGLAGYEQY
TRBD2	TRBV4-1	ASSQVSSGFPYEQY
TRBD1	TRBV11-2	ASSLRVGTWARGRETQY
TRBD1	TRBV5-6	ASSLGTGSSQY
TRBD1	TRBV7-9	ASSPRQGENSPLH
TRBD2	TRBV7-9	ASSLGLADQETQY
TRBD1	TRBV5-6	ASSRTGPANLMYEQY
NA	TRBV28	AVFAGGKRAEAF
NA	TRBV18	ASSPPVTENYGYT
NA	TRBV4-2	ASSARNRDSGNTIY
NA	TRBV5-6	ASSLYTDTQY
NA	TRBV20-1	SARAGGELF
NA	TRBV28	ASMKSGGTEAF
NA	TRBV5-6	ASSLEAGGNQPQH
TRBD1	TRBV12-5	ASGAPLGDSHSNQPQH
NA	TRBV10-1	ARGGGSEPQH